These 28 T cell receptor beta chains were all obtained from the same sample, sequenced in a study of persistence of HIV-infected CD4 T cells. This nonspecific control used anti-CD3/anti-CD28 bead stimulation of CD4+ T cells. Sorting of responding CD4+ T cells relied on upregulated CD40 ligand together with CD69. The immunoSEQ assay was version 4, run in survey mode. The method was immunoSEQ multiplex PCR; TCRdb's version includes in-frame clones alone and lacks a portion of them. Among around 45,000 clones listed, approximately 89% were seen once. Antigen specificity for these receptors is unknown. This specimen was CD4+ T cells sorted from PBMCs after approximately 19-hour stimulation, taken from a patient who received antiretroviral therapy. These receptors all come from an adult man with HIV who was CMV-seropositive.

In this sample, this clone turned up once. This chain links TRBV10-3 with TRBJ1-5; the match to TRBD1 covers 11 bases. This CDR3 is built from 18 residues. Germline V gene lookup returns CDR1 ENHRY and CDR2 SYGVKD. With V trimmed by 8 bases and J by 1 base, 13 bases remained unmatched. The CDR3 reads CAIGAGTGGLSSNQPQHF. The CDR3 nucleotides read TGTGCCATCGGCGCCGGGACAGGGGGTTTGTCGAGCAATCAGCCCCAGCATTTT.

This clone was recorded only once. This chain links TRBV12-3 or TRBV12-4 with TRBJ1-5; TRBD1 might be the D (6 bases). The V end was cut by 8 bases, the J end by 5 bases, with 13 bases between. The CDR3 consists of 13 residues. The CDR3 loop is CASSTGLDQPQHF. CDR3 coding DNA: TGTGCCAGCTCTACAGGGCTGGATCAGCCCCAGCATTTT.

This chain uses TRBV19 with TRBJ2-1; 10 bases fit TRBD2. Germline V gives CDR1 LNHDA, CDR2 SQIVND (reference sequence). CDR3 length equals 16 residues. V gave up 2 bases and J gave up 6 bases; unmatched junction bases: 7. CDR3 in amino acids: CASSIIGSGGRNEQFF. CDR3 DNA: TGTGCCAGTAGTATAATAGGTAGCGGGGGGCGCAATGAGCAGTTCTTC.

The table lists this clone with a count of one. This chain uses TRBV6-5 with TRBJ1-2; 7 positions match TRBD1. V was pared by 6 bases and J by 8 bases, with 15 bases of the junction left unmatched. Germline V gene sequence: CDR1 MNHEY, CDR2 SVGAGI. The CDR3 covers 15 residues. This CDR3 reads CASRKRQGNVEGYTF. CDR3 bases: TGTGCCAGCAGGAAGCGACAGGGTAATGTTGAGGGCTACACCTTC.

The chain joins TRBV2 to TRBJ2-2; D remains ambiguous. Trimming took 1 base from V and 5 from J, leaving 5 bases between them. Germline CDR1 SNHLY, CDR2 FYNNEI. The CDR3 runs 13 residues. This chain's CDR3 is CASSEVGTGELFF. The CDR3 DNA reads as TGTGCCAGCAGTGAAGTGGGAACCGGGGAGCTGTTTTTT. Variable domain in full (rest from reference TRBV2 and TRBJ2-2): EPEVTQTPSHQVTQMGQEVILRCVPISNHLYFYWYRQILGQKVEFLVSFYNNEISEKSEIFDDQFSVERPDGSNFTLKIRSTKLEDSAMYFCASSEVGTGELFFGEGSRLTVL.

The CDR3 loop reads CASSRVANEQFF. In DNA, the CDR3 is TGTGCCAGCAGCCGGGTAGCCAATGAGCAGTTCTTC. The chain carries TRBV6-2 or TRBV6-3 and TRBJ2-1; no clear D gene. Germline CDR1 reads MNHEY; CDR2 reads SVGEGT. The CDR3 is 12 amino acids. V was shortened by 6 bases and J by 6 bases, with 9 bases between the two germline ends.

The chain joins TRBV3-1 (or the pseudogene TRBV3-2) to TRBJ2-7; D might be TRBD1 (6 bases). In germline, CDR1 is LGHDT, CDR2 YNNKEL (reference sequence). The V end was cut by 3 bases, the J end by 7 bases, with 25 bases between. CDR3 size: 17 residues. The CDR3 DNA reads TGTGCCAGCAGCCAGGGACATCCCGGGATAACAAGATATGAGCAGTACTTC. It yields the protein CASSQGHPGITRYEQYF.

The chain is built from TRBV23-1 and TRBJ2-7; D is possibly TRBD1 (5 bases). TRBV23-1 belongs to the ORF category, with a function that is uncertain. V lost 7 bases and J 3 bases, leaving 22 bases between the germline ends. The CDR3 runs to 16 residues. CDR3 nucleotide sequence: TGCGCCAGCACGACTCCCGACAGCCTCCTTTTCTACGAGCAGTACTTC. Translating gives CASTTPDSLLFYEQYF.

This chain uses TRBV28 with TRBJ2-3; the match to TRBD1 covers 8 bases. The germline gives CDR1 MDHEN, CDR2 SYDVKM. This CDR3 comprises 14 residues. V shed 5 bases, J shed 2 bases, and the junction held 3 bases outside the gene matches. The CDR3 reads CASSVTGDTDTQYF. The CDR3 DNA reads TGTGCCAGCAGTGTGACAGGGGACACAGATACGCAGTATTTT.

The chain is built from TRBV7-8 and TRBJ1-2; 10 bases are a match to TRBD1. Germline V gene lookup returns CDR1 SGHVS and CDR2 FQNEAQ. With V trimmed by 1 base and J by 5 bases, 13 bases remained unmatched. The CDR3 is 18 residues long. CDR3 loop: CASSLESGGQGLVYGYTF. The CDR3 coding sequence is TGTGCCAGCAGCTTAGAGTCGGGGGGACAGGGGCTGGTATATGGCTACACCTTC.

The CDR3 sequence is CATSDLRSGSSYNEQFF. The CDR3 DNA reads as TGTGCCACCAGTGATTTGCGATCCGGGAGCTCCTACAATGAGCAGTTCTTC. The chain joins TRBV24-1 to TRBJ2-1; a weak D match, TRBD2 (6 bases). This CDR3 region has 17 residues. Deletions cut 0 bases from V and 0 bases from J, with 11 bases between. Germline V gives CDR1 KGHDR, CDR2 SFDVKD.

The V and J genes are TRBV5-1 and TRBJ1-4; D uncertain. CDR1 is SGHRS and CDR2 is YFSETQ in the germline V gene. The germline V and J ends were trimmed by 3 bases and 7 bases, with 7 bases remaining between them. This CDR3 contains 12 residues. The CDR3 region is CASSSPGEKLFF. CDR3 DNA: TGCGCCAGCAGCTCCCCAGGTGAAAAACTGTTTTTT.

The chain combines TRBV9 with TRBJ2-7; D gene unclear. Trimming took off 1 base at V and 11 bases at J, with 16 bases between the two ends. The CDR3 length is 13 residues. Germline V CDR1 and CDR2: SGDLS, YYNGEE. The CDR3 DNA sequence: TGTGCCAGCAGCGTAAGCCCAGACACAAAGGAGTACTTC. It specifies CASSVSPDTKEYF.

This clone was seen just once. The rearrangement joins TRBV5-1 to TRBJ2-1; 9 bases match TRBD2. The CDR3 runs to 15 residues. V shed 4 bases and J 5 bases; nucleotides not matched to a gene: 7. The germline V gene encodes CDR1 SGHRS and CDR2 YFSETQ. The CDR3 here is CASSPSGGLNNEQFF. The CDR3 DNA sequence: TGCGCCAGCAGCCCGAGCGGGGGGCTAAACAATGAGCAGTTCTTC.

The chain is built from TRBV5-6 and TRBJ1-5; 8 bases fit TRBD1. The V gene end was trimmed by 4 bases and the J gene end by 1 base; junction bases not matched to a gene: 7. The CDR3 is 16 amino acids. CDR1 SGHDT and CDR2 YYEEEE come from the germline V gene. The CDR3 sequence is CASSTRQGTSNQPQHF. The CDR3 nucleotides are TGTGCCAGCAGCACCCGACAGGGGACGAGCAATCAGCCCCAGCATTTT.

V usage is TRBV9 and J usage is TRBJ1-5; D perhaps matches TRBD1 (6 bases). V was pared by 1 base and J by 3 bases, with 14 bases between. The germline V gene encodes CDR1 SGDLS and CDR2 YYNGEE. The CDR3 has 16 residues. The CDR3 DNA follows: TGTGCCAGCAGCGTACCTAATACAGGGTTCAATCAGCCCCAGCATTTT. It specifies CASSVPNTGFNQPQHF.

This chain joins TRBV18 and TRBJ2-3; D unclear. Trimming removed 3 bases from V and 4 bases from J, with 8 bases in between. The CDR3 has 13 amino acids. Per the germline V gene, CDR1 is KGHSH and CDR2 is LQKENI. The CDR3 nucleotides are TGTGCCAGCTCACCCGCCTCGGCAGATACGCAGTATTTT. Translation: CASSPASADTQYF.

The rearrangement uses TRBV9 and TRBJ1-1; D is unresolved. The CDR3 sequence is 15 residues long. The germline V gene encodes CDR1 SGDLS and CDR2 YYNGEE. The V end was cut by 4 bases, the J end by 5 bases, with 18 bases between. Here the CDR3 reads CASSPTTSQRTEAFF. The CDR3 DNA reads as TGTGCCAGCAGCCCTACCACGAGTCAGAGGACTGAAGCTTTCTTT.

This rearrangement joins TRBV3-1 (or the pseudogene TRBV3-2) to TRBJ1-6; maybe TRBD1 (6 bases). V was cut by 0 bases and J by 10 bases, with 16 bases left in between. Germline V gene data show CDR1 as LGHDT and CDR2 as YNNKEL (reference sequence). The CDR3 is made up of 16 amino acids. CDR3 amino acids: CASSQEGNRVWSPLHF. CDR3 DNA: TGTGCCAGCAGCCAAGAAGGAAACAGGGTATGGTCACCCCTCCACTTT.

The chain has TRBV2 and TRBJ2-3; 10 bases fit TRBD2. CDR3 size: 16 residues. With 5 bases clipped from V and 3 bases from J, the junction kept 8 bases outside the gene matches. The V gene's germline CDR1 is SNHLY and CDR2 FYNNEI. The CDR3, as DNA: TGTGCCAGCAGTCCCCTGAGCGGGGGGGAAACAGATACGCAGTATTTT. It codes for CASSPLSGGETDTQYF.

The V and J genes are TRBV10-2 and TRBJ1-6; D unclear. This CDR3 contains 13 residues. Trimming cost V 7 bases and J 5 bases, with 9 bases left between them. CDR1 and CDR2 (germline): WSHSY, SAAADI. CDR3 sequence reads: CASKWDNNSPLHF. CDR3 bases: TGCGCCAGCAAATGGGATAATAATTCACCCCTCCACTTT.

This chain links TRBV19 with TRBJ1-5; D remains unclear. The CDR3 is made up of 15 amino acids. Looked up from germline, CDR1 is LNHDA and CDR2 is SQIVND (reference sequence). Trimming shortened V by 7 bases and J by 2 bases, and 15 bases separated the two germline ends. The CDR3 DNA follows: TGTGCCAGTACACGGCTTGGGAATGGCAATCAGCCCCAGCATTTT. Translation: CASTRLGNGNQPQHF. The full variable domain, rest sourced from reference TRBV19 and TRBJ1-5, is DGGITQSPKYLFRKEGQNVTLSCEQNLNHDAMYWYRQDPGQGLRLIYYSQIVNDFQKGDIAEGYSVSREKKESFPLTVTSAQKNPTAFYLCASTRLGNGNQPQHFGDGTRLSIL.

This chain connects TRBV5-1 to TRBJ1-1, with D hard to call. The CDR3 totals 13 residues. Germline CDR1 is SGHRS and CDR2 is YFSETQ. V was clipped by 3 bases and J by 4 bases, with 10 bases between them. The CDR3 DNA reads TGCGCCAGCAGCTCAAATCCAGGCACTGAAGCTTTCTTT. This sequence encodes CASSSNPGTEAFF.

The CDR3 nucleotides read TGTGCCAGCAGTGATGGGACAGTTGGAGACACTGAAGCTTTCTTT. Its protein is CASSDGTVGDTEAFF. V and J are TRBV25-1 and TRBJ1-1; TRBD1 aligns across 7 bases. CDR1 and CDR2 from the germline V gene are MGHDK and SYGVNS. Germline trimming cut 3 bases from V and 3 bases from J; bases unmatched to any gene: 7. This CDR3 region has 15 residues.

In this sample, this clone turned up once. The V and J genes are TRBV28 and TRBJ1-1; D is possibly TRBD1 (6 bases). Germline V lookup: CDR1 MDHEN, CDR2 SYDVKM. V was trimmed by 5 bases and J by 6 bases, leaving 19 bases between them. The CDR3 is made up of 15 amino acids. The CDR3 loop is CASSGNRERISEAFF. Here the CDR3 DNA reads TGTGCCAGCAGTGGAAACAGGGAGCGCATTTCTGAAGCTTTCTTT.

V is TRBV9 and J is TRBJ2-3; perhaps TRBD2 as D (6 bases). Germline V gives CDR1 SGDLS, CDR2 YYNGEE. The ends were cut back, 4 bases at V and 1 base at J, with 16 bases in the middle. CDR3 length: 16 amino acids. The DNA of the CDR3 is TGTGCCAGCAGCCCACCCTTAGCGGTAGGCACAGATACGCAGTATTTT. Translating it yields CASSPPLAVGTDTQYF. Full variable domain (rest looked up from reference TRBV9 and TRBJ2-3): DSGVTQTPKHLITATGQRVTLRCSPRSGDLSVYWYQQSLDQGLQFLIQYYNGEERAKGNILERFSAQQFPDLHSELNLSSLELGDSALYFCASSPPLAVGTDTQYFGPGTRLTVL.

V and J are TRBV7-3 and TRBJ2-3, with D hard to call. Germline CDR1 is SGHTA and CDR2 is FQGTGA. The CDR3 runs 14 residues. The ends were cut back, 1 base at V and 0 bases at J, with 5 bases in the middle. The chain's CDR3 is CASSLIPSTDTQYF. In nucleotides, the CDR3 is TGTGCCAGCAGCTTAATACCTAGCACAGATACGCAGTATTTT.

This chain connects TRBV18 to TRBJ2-7; 10 bases are shared with TRBD1. V dropped 3 bases and J dropped 0; count of bases not matched to a gene: 2. CDR1 KGHSH and CDR2 LQKENI come from the germline V gene. The CDR3 has 15 residues. The CDR3 DNA is TGTGCCAGCTCACCCGGACAGGGGGGCTCCTACGAGCAGTACTTC. Protein sequence: CASSPGQGGSYEQYF.